Listed below are T cell receptor beta chains from one sample, sequenced in a study of T cell repertoires in cytomegalovirus infection. Via MiXCR, TCRdb re-called the reads, giving one row per CDR3 protein. The sample records almost 500,000 distinct CDR3 sequences, 11% being singletons. Input material: PBMCs. The receptors derive from a human donor in good health (CMV status not recorded). Some clones in this sample may be carry-over from other donors' samples. Both conserved end residues are part of each CDR3. The D gene is left open where the match is weak. The size entry is marked missing in some rows and otherwise reads once, few, many or a size class.

V: TRBV5-1; J: TRBJ1-5; D: -; size: few; CDR3: CASSEGGGASQPQHF
V: TRBV12-3/TRBV12-4; J: TRBJ1-4; D: -; size: -; CDR3: CASSQQGTNEKLFF
V: TRBV5-4; J: TRBJ2-6; D: -; size: -; CDR3: CASSQRVSGANILTF
V: TRBV6-6; J: TRBJ2-3; D: TRBD2; size: many; CDR3: CASSYPASGGNTDTQYF
V: TRBV25-1; J: TRBJ2-5; D: -; size: -; CDR3: CASSEWGVPVKYF
V: TRBV6-5; J: TRBJ1-2; D: -; size: many; CDR3: CASSYSPVVNYGYTF
V: TRBV18; J: TRBJ2-1; D: TRBD1; size: few; CDR3: CASSSALPGQGGTYNEQFF
V: TRBV7-2; J: TRBJ2-4; D: TRBD1; size: many; CDR3: CASSPRQGENIQYF
V: TRBV27; J: TRBJ2-2; D: -; size: -; CDR3: CASSKTGQRAGELFF
V: TRBV15; J: TRBJ2-4; D: -; size: -; CDR3: CATALGGRVNIQYF
V: TRBV2; J: TRBJ1-1; D: -; size: -; CDR3: CASTVEQAFF
V: TRBV5-4; J: TRBJ2-1; D: TRBD2; size: many; CDR3: CASSQRLAGYNEQFF
V: TRBV30; J: TRBJ1-2; D: -; size: many; CDR3: CAWSSVSKDYGYTF
V: TRBV24-1; J: TRBJ1-5; D: TRBD1; size: few; CDR3: CATSDAGQGNNQPQHF
V: TRBV27; J: TRBJ2-5; D: -; size: -; CDR3: CASSSTPGEEETQYF
V: TRBV7-3; J: TRBJ2-1; D: TRBD1; size: many; CDR3: CASSSTTGAIHNEQFF
V: TRBV28; J: TRBJ2-3; D: TRBD2; size: many; CDR3: CASSPGGGASTDTQYF
V: TRBV27; J: TRBJ1-4; D: -; size: -; CDR3: CASRPAFNEKLFF
V: TRBV5-4; J: TRBJ2-3; D: -; size: many; CDR3: CASSLASDTDTQYF
V: TRBV7-9; J: TRBJ2-1; D: -; size: many; CDR3: CASSLGKRGNEQFF
V: TRBV7-3; J: TRBJ2-5; D: TRBD2; size: many; CDR3: CASSPGGVETQYF
V: TRBV28; J: TRBJ2-1; D: -; size: few; CDR3: CASSPPGGGDYNEQFF
V: TRBV20-1; J: TRBJ2-1; D: -; size: -; CDR3: CSARLGRGAYNEQFF
V: TRBV7-2; J: TRBJ2-3; D: TRBD1; size: many; CDR3: CASRLQGYFSDTQYF
V: TRBV29-1; J: TRBJ2-3; D: -; size: few; CDR3: CSARSVGVPDTQYF
V: TRBV7-9; J: TRBJ2-1; D: -; size: many; CDR3: CASSLEASPHNEQFF
V: TRBV20-1; J: TRBJ1-4; D: -; size: many; CDR3: CSAAGNEKLFF
V: TRBV6-2/TRBV6-3; J: TRBJ2-7; D: -; size: -; CDR3: CASSLEGPDSGLREQYF
V: TRBV25-1; J: TRBJ1-1; D: TRBD1; size: many; CDR3: CASRGQGASRLGMNTEAFF
V: TRBV9; J: TRBJ2-7; D: -; size: once; CDR3: CASSSEGLYEQYF
V: TRBV4-1; J: TRBJ2-2; D: -; size: many; CDR3: CASSQAAAGLTGELFF
V: TRBV6-6; J: TRBJ1-1; D: -; size: many; CDR3: CAARGANTEAFF
V: TRBV20-1; J: TRBJ2-1; D: TRBD2; size: -; CDR3: CSAHSGGIQGEQFF
V: TRBV5-1; J: TRBJ2-1; D: TRBD1; size: few; CDR3: CASSFGGTGGWNEQFF
V: TRBV6-2/TRBV6-3; J: TRBJ2-1; D: -; size: many; CDR3: CASNGGTSYNEQFF
V: TRBV20-1; J: TRBJ1-5; D: -; size: -; CDR3: CSARDAQVNQPQHF
V: TRBV20-1; J: TRBJ1-5; D: -; size: many; CDR3: CSAQGSQPQHF
V: TRBV27; J: TRBJ1-5; D: -; size: many; CDR3: CASSLSQNSNQPQHF
V: TRBV18; J: TRBJ1-4; D: -; size: -; CDR3: CASSPRDSNEKLFF
V: TRBV5-5; J: TRBJ1-5; D: -; size: many; CDR3: CASSLFLGIRDQPQHF
V: TRBV20-1; J: TRBJ2-1; D: TRBD2; size: -; CDR3: CSARPRLAPRNEQFF
V: TRBV7-2; J: TRBJ1-4; D: -; size: many; CDR3: CASSFGGGINEKLFF
V: TRBV29-1; J: TRBJ1-2; D: TRBD1; size: -; CDR3: CSVSDRGNGYTF
V: TRBV5-6; J: TRBJ1-4; D: TRBD1; size: -; CDR3: CASSLWGETGEREKLFF
V: TRBV12-3/TRBV12-4; J: TRBJ1-6; D: TRBD1; size: many; CDR3: CASRWTGTENSPLHF
V: TRBV10-2; J: TRBJ1-2; D: -; size: many; CDR3: CASSESPGEVGYGYTF
V: TRBV12-3/TRBV12-4; J: TRBJ2-3; D: -; size: many; CDR3: CASTTSLGGTDTQYF
V: TRBV20-1; J: TRBJ2-1; D: TRBD2; size: few; CDR3: CSARRLAGHNEQFF
V: TRBV12-3/TRBV12-4; J: TRBJ1-2; D: -; size: many; CDR3: CASSPQFNYGYTF
V: TRBV11-2; J: TRBJ2-4; D: TRBD1; size: many; CDR3: CASNPPRQGQAKNIQYF
V: TRBV29-1; J: TRBJ1-1; D: -; size: -; CDR3: CSARGEGKAFF
V: TRBV7-9; J: TRBJ2-3; D: -; size: few; CDR3: CASSFPARGTDTQYF
V: TRBV6-1; J: TRBJ2-1; D: -; size: many; CDR3: CASNGRGEGGNEQFF
V: TRBV7-3; J: TRBJ2-3; D: -; size: many; CDR3: CASSPTGGSWGTDTQYF
V: TRBV20-1; J: TRBJ2-7; D: -; size: many; CDR3: CSATDSNGYEQYF
V: TRBV28; J: TRBJ2-1; D: -; size: many; CDR3: CASSLWGRRTHNEQFF
V: TRBV6-1; J: TRBJ2-1; D: TRBD2; size: many; CDR3: CASSKKREAYNEQFF
V: TRBV28; J: TRBJ1-1; D: -; size: few; CDR3: CASTVSAGEDTEAFF
V: TRBV27; J: TRBJ2-1; D: -; size: many; CDR3: CASRARGNEQFF